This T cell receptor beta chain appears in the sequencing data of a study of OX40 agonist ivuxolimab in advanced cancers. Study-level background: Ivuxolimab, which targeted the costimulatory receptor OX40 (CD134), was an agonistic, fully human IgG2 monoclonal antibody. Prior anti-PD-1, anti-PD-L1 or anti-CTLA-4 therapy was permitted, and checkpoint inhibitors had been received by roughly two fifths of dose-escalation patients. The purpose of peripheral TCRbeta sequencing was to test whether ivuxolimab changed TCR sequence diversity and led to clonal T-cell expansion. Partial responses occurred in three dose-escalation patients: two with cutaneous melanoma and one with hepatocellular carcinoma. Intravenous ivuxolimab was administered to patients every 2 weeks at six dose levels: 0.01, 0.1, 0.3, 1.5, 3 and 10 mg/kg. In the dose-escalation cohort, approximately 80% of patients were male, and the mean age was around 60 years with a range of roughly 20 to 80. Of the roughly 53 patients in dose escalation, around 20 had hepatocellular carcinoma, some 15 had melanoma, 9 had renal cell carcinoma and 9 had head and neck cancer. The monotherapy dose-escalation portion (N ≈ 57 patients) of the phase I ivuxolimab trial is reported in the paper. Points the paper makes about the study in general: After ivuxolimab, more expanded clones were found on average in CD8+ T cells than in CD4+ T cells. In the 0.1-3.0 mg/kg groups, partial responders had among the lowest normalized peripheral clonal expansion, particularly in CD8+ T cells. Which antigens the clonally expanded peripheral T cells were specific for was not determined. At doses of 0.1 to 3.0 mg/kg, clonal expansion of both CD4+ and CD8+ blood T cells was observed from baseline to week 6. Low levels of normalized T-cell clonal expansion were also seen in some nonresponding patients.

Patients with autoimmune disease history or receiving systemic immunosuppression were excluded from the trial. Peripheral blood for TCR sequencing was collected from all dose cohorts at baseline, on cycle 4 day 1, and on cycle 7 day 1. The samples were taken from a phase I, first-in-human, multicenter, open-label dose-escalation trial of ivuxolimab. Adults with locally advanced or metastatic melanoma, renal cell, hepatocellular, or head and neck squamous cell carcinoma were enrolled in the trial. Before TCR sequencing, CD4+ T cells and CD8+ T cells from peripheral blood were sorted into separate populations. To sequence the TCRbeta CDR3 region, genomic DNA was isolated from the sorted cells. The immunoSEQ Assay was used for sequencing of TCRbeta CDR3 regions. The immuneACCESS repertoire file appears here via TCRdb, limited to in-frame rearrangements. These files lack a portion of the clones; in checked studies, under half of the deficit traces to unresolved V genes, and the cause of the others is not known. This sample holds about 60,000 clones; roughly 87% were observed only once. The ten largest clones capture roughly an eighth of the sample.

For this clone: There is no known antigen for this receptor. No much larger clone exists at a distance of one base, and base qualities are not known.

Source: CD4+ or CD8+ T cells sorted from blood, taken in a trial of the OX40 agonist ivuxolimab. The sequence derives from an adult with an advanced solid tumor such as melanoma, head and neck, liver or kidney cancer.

The DNA sequence is as follows: TGTGCCAGCTTACAGACTAGCGGCTACGAGCAGTACGTC. It translates to CASLQTSGYEQYV. In this chain, TRBV2 is recombined with TRBJ2-7; the junction holds 9 bases that match TRBD2. Trimming leaves V shorter by 8 bases and J shorter by 3 bases, with the junction holding 5 bases beyond the gene matches. CDR1 and CDR2 were assigned from the germline V gene as SNHLY and FYNNEI. The CDR3 starts with the cysteine, ends with the valine, and has 13 residues. Left in the record is the CDR3 DNA by itself, 39 bases read in frame from the first base.